Each of the 27 T cell receptor beta chains below was sequenced from the same sample in a study of T cells in Graves' hyperthyroidism and ophthalmopathy. Amplification of TCR beta CDR3 regions used RNA as the template. Initially, a first-round RT-PCR of the TCR CDR3 employed the HTBI primer set. In TCRdb, the multiplex PCR reads were re-called with MiXCR into one record per CDR3 protein. The table shows more than 500,000 distinct CDR3 sequences, with around 15% occurring only once. Sample: blood. Receptor source: a woman aged 40-49 years with Graves' ophthalmopathy.

This clonotype was observed a handful of times. The genes are TRBV2 and TRBJ1-2, with no clear D. Per the germline V gene, CDR1 is SNHLY and CDR2 is FYNNEI. V lost 6 bases, J lost 5 bases, and 13 bases lay in between. This CDR3 is 13 amino acids long. CDR3 nucleotides: TGTGCCAGCAGCCTCGGGGTGACTTATGGCTACACCTTC. It encodes CASSLGVTYGYTF.

Many counts were recorded for this clonotype. The chain is built from TRBV28 and TRBJ2-4; D possibly corresponds to TRBD1 (6 bases). Germline V gene lookup returns CDR1 MDHEN and CDR2 SYDVKM. The V end lost 4 bases, the J end lost 3 bases, and 7 bases lay between the germline ends. The CDR3 consists of 13 residues. The CDR3 nucleotides read TGTGCCAGCAGTTCAGGGGTCAAAAACATTCAGTACTTC. Translation gives CASSSGVKNIQYF.

This clonotype has at least ten counts. This chain links TRBV19 with TRBJ1-1; D not resolved. The germline V gene has CDR1 LNHDA and CDR2 SQIVND (reference sequence). This CDR3 comprises 14 residues. V dropped 5 bases and J dropped 0 bases, with 10 bases sitting between them. Written as DNA, the CDR3 is TGTGCCAGTAGTGCACCGACACTGAACACTGAAGCTTTCTTT. Its translation: CASSAPTLNTEAFF.

This clonotype came up a few times. The chain links TRBV4-3 to TRBJ1-1; no clear D. This CDR3 contains 15 residues. CDR1 LGHNA and CDR2 YSLEER come from the germline V gene. V was clipped by 0 bases and J by 2 bases, with 10 bases between them. The chain's CDR3 is CASSQDTAANTEAFF. DNA of the CDR3: TGCGCCAGCAGCCAAGATACCGCAGCCAACACTGAAGCTTTCTTT.

This clonotype was seen at least ten times. The genes are TRBV28 and TRBJ2-7; weak D call: TRBD2 (5 bases). Germline assignment: CDR1 MDHEN and CDR2 SYDVKM. V was pared by 3 bases and J by 5 bases, with 17 bases between. The CDR3 covers 15 residues. The CDR3 region has the DNA TGTGCCAGCAGTTTGCGGACTTTCATCCAGGACGAGCAGTACTTC. This translates into CASSLRTFIQDEQYF.

In its sample, this clonotype was seen a few times. The chain has TRBV12-3 or TRBV12-4 and TRBJ1-6, with no clear D. V was trimmed by 5 bases and J by 9 bases, leaving 14 bases between them. The CDR3 loop spans 14 amino acids. The CDR3 sequence: CASSPGPWGSPLHF. The CDR3 DNA reads as TGTGCCAGCAGTCCGGGTCCTTGGGGTTCACCCCTCCACTTT.

The table lists this clonotype with a few counts. The chain employs TRBV30 and TRBJ1-2, with D unclear. This CDR3 spans 12 amino acids. Germline-derived CDR1 and CDR2 are GTSNPN and SVGIG (reference sequence). V dropped 5 bases and J dropped 8 bases, with 15 bases sitting between them. The CDR3 coding sequence is TGTGCCTGGCGATACCCTTCGGGGGGCTACACCTTC. It specifies CAWRYPSGGYTF.

In this sample, this clonotype turned up many times. The chain has TRBV12-3 or TRBV12-4 and TRBJ2-7; TRBD2 aligns across 11 bases. J lost 4 bases, V lost 3 bases, and 2 bases had no gene match. The CDR3 is 14 amino acids. CDR3 protein: CASSFGTSGYEQYF. For the CDR3, the DNA is TGTGCCAGCAGTTTCGGGACTAGCGGTTACGAGCAGTACTTC.

This clonotype appeared many times. The chain couples TRBV29-1 to TRBJ2-5; 8 bases align to TRBD2. V shed 0 bases, J shed 9 bases, and the junction held 3 bases outside the gene matches. This CDR3 comprises 12 residues. Germline values: CDR1 SQVTM, CDR2 ANQGSEA. The DNA of the CDR3 is TGCAGCGTTGAAGATGGTAGCGGGGCCCAGTACTTC. Residues: CSVEDGSGAQYF.

This clonotype was found many times. The rearrangement uses TRBV19 and TRBJ1-5, with no clear D. With 5 bases removed from V and 0 bases from J, the gap between germline ends came to 14 bases. CDR3 length equals 16 residues. Germline loops: CDR1 LNHDA, CDR2 SQIVND (reference sequence). The CDR3 protein is CASSGGTDYSNQPQHF. CDR3 coding DNA: TGTGCCAGTAGTGGAGGCACAGATTATAGCAATCAGCCCCAGCATTTT. The whole variable domain, remainder taken from reference TRBV19 and TRBJ1-5, is DGGITQSPKYLFRKEGQNVTLSCEQNLNHDAMYWYRQDPGQGLRLIYYSQIVNDFQKGDIAEGYSVSREKKESFPLTVTSAQKNPTAFYLCASSGGTDYSNQPQHFGDGTRLSIL.

This clonotype was counted at least ten times. The rearrangement uses TRBV9 and TRBJ2-7; 9 positions agree with TRBD1. Germline CDR1 SGDLS, CDR2 YYNGEE. The trim removed 0 bases at V and 7 bases at J, leaving 8 bases unmatched. There are 15 residues in the CDR3. CDR3 region: CASSVGMGTGREQYF. The CDR3 nucleotides are TGTGCCAGCAGCGTAGGTATGGGGACAGGGCGAGAGCAGTACTTC.

This clonotype was picked up many times. The V and J genes are TRBV19 and TRBJ2-2; D tentatively fits TRBD1 or TRBD2 (7 bases each). CDR1 and CDR2 (germline): LNHDA, SQIVND (reference sequence). The CDR3 has 14 residues. The V gene lost 9 bases and the J gene lost 3 bases, with 14 bases spanning the gap. Written as DNA, the CDR3 is TGTGCCAGCAGTTCAGGGGGGGACACCGGGGAGCTGTTTTTT. Encoded protein: CASSSGGDTGELFF.

This clonotype was detected ten times or more. The V and J genes are TRBV7-2 and TRBJ2-7; 8 bases are a match to TRBD1. J gave up 2 bases and V 4 bases, and 7 bases lay outside the gene matches. Germline V CDR1 and CDR2: SGHTA, FQGNSA. CDR3 length equals 15 residues. The CDR3, as DNA: TGTGCCAGCAGCTCCCTGACAGGGGCCGCCTACGAGCAGTACTTC. Its protein product is CASSSLTGAAYEQYF.

V and J are TRBV12-3 or TRBV12-4 and TRBJ1-5; 7 bases map to TRBD1. This CDR3 contains 15 residues. J gave up 4 bases and V 3 bases, and 6 bases lay outside the gene matches. In DNA, the CDR3 is TGTGCCAGCAGTTTCGACAGGGAGGTAAATCAGCCCCAGCATTTT. Translating gives CASSFDREVNQPQHF.

As to this clonotype: A much larger clone differs from this one at a single base, so this may be a read error. J is TRBJ1-1 and V is TRBV29-1; 7 nucleotides agree with TRBD1. This CDR3 is 14 amino acids long. Germline V gene sequence: CDR1 SQVTM, CDR2 ANQGSEA. CDR3 sequence: CGASEKTGLSGAFF. CDR3 sequence (DNA): TGCGGCGCGTCGGAGAAGACAGGGCTTAGCGGAGCTTTCTTT. Supplemented by reference TRBV29-1 and TRBJ1-1, the full variable domain reads SAVISQKPSRDICQRGTSLTIQCQVDSQVTMMFWYRQQPGQSLTLIATANQGSEATYESGFVIDKFPISRPNLTFSTLTVSNMSPEDSSIYLCGASEKTGLSGAFFGQGTRLTVV.

This clonotype appeared many times. The chain joins TRBV28 to TRBJ2-7; TRBD2 agrees at 8 bases. Germline V gene data show CDR1 as MDHEN and CDR2 as SYDVKM. The CDR3 length is 14 residues. The junction had 7 bases not matched to a gene; V was cut back by 2 bases and J by 7 bases. The CDR3 reads CASSLRGRNEEQYF. In DNA form, the CDR3 reads TGTGCCAGCAGTTTACGCGGGAGGAATGAGGAGCAGTACTTC.

This clonotype was counted only a few times. This rearrangement joins TRBV6-2 or TRBV6-3 to TRBJ1-1; D perhaps matches TRBD1 (5 bases). The length of the CDR3 is 11 residues. The V end lost 8 bases, the J end lost 7 bases, and 11 bases lay between the germline ends. Germline values: CDR1 MNHEY, CDR2 SVGEGT. This CDR3 is CASGGPFEAFF. DNA for the CDR3: TGTGCCAGCGGGGGACCCTTTGAAGCTTTCTTT.

The chain combines TRBV19 with TRBJ1-5, with TRBD1 as a possible D gene (5 bases). The CDR3 length is 16 residues. V was pared by 6 bases and J by 5 bases, with 20 bases between. Per the germline V gene, CDR1 is LNHDA and CDR2 is SQIVND (reference sequence). CDR3 DNA: TGTGCCAGTAGGGGGGGGGAACACTACGGACATCAGCCCCAGCATTTT. Translating gives CASRGGEHYGHQPQHF.

The chain employs TRBV19 and TRBJ1-5; D is ambiguous. Germline V gives CDR1 LNHDA, CDR2 SQIVND (reference sequence). This CDR3 spans 13 amino acids. Trimming took 8 bases from V and 0 from J, leaving 8 bases between them. The CDR3 region has the DNA TGTGCCAGTCTTCCCTATAGCAATCAGCCCCAGCATTTT. Translating it yields CASLPYSNQPQHF.

This clonotype was seen ten or more times. This chain links TRBV20-1 with TRBJ1-3, with 9 bases aligning to TRBD1. CDR3 length: 15 residues. V dropped 0 bases and J dropped 5; count of bases not matched to a gene: 5. The germline V gene encodes CDR1 DFQATT and CDR2 SNEGSKA (reference sequence). The CDR3 sequence: CSARDVDRGRNTIYF. CDR3 nucleotide sequence: TGCAGTGCTAGAGATGTCGACAGGGGGAGAAACACCATATATTTT.

This clonotype appeared many times. V usage is TRBV28 and J usage is TRBJ2-7, with 7 nucleotides matching TRBD2. Germline values: CDR1 MDHEN, CDR2 SYDVKM. The V gene end was trimmed by 8 bases and the J gene end by 4 bases; junction bases not matched to a gene: 14. The CDR3 length is 15 residues. The CDR3 region has the DNA TGTGCCAGCCAATCGGGGGGAGGTAAGCGGTACGAGCAGTACTTC. Protein: CASQSGGGKRYEQYF. The full variable domain, rest sourced from reference TRBV28 and TRBJ2-7, is DVKVTQSSRYLVKRTGEKVFLECVQDMDHENMFWYRQDPGLGLRLIYFSYDVKMKEKGDIPEGYSVSREKKERFSLILESASTNQTSMYLCASQSGGGKRYEQYFGPGTRLTVT.

This clonotype appeared many times. This rearrangement joins TRBV6-9 to TRBJ2-7, with 8 bases lining up with TRBD2. In germline, CDR1 is MNHGY, CDR2 SVAAGI. The CDR3 runs 16 residues. V lost 2 bases to trimming and J lost 0 bases; unmatched junction nucleotides: 6. The CDR3 reads CASSYPAREDSYEQYF. The CDR3 coding sequence is TGTGCCAGCAGTTATCCTGCGCGGGAGGACTCCTACGAGCAGTACTTC.

This clonotype was counted many times. The genes are TRBV19 and TRBJ1-1; D gene ambiguous. This CDR3 has 13 residues. V dropped 8 bases and J dropped 0 bases, with 10 bases sitting between them. The V gene's germline CDR1 is LNHDA and CDR2 SQIVND (reference sequence). CDR3 amino acids: CASRFRVNTEAFF. The CDR3 nucleotides are TGTGCCAGTCGATTTAGGGTGAACACTGAAGCTTTCTTT.

This clonotype was detected ten times or more. The J gene is TRBJ1-3, the V gene TRBV6-1, with a weak D call TRBD1 (5 bases). Germline loops: CDR1 MNHNS, CDR2 SASEGT. The CDR3 has 15 amino acids. V lost 4 bases and J 0 bases, leaving 10 bases between the germline ends. The CDR3 DNA reads TGTGCCAGCAGTGCCCTACAGGTCTCTGGAAACACCATATATTTT. Its translation is CASSALQVSGNTIYF.

This clonotype was observed at least ten times. The J gene is TRBJ2-7, the V gene TRBV12-3 or TRBV12-4; 11 bases fit TRBD1. The CDR3 is 13 amino acids. The V gene end was trimmed by 5 bases and the J gene end by 5 bases; junction bases not matched to a gene: 2. CDR3 amino acids: CASSRGQGDEQYF. CDR3 DNA: TGTGCCAGCAGTCGGGGACAGGGGGACGAGCAGTACTTC.

In this sample, this clonotype turned up many times. This rearrangement joins TRBV28 to TRBJ2-5; a weak D match, TRBD2 (6 bases). Trimming removed 6 bases at V and 3 bases at J, with 11 bases between. The length of the CDR3 is 13 residues. Germline-derived CDR1 and CDR2 are MDHEN and SYDVKM. CDR3 residues: CASSISGEETQYF. The CDR3 bases are TGTGCCAGCAGCATTAGCGGAGAAGAGACCCAGTACTTC.

This clonotype was detected only a few times. A much larger clone lies one base from this, so it may be a read error. CDR3 bases: TGTGCCAACAGATTACCGGGAGATACGCAGTATTTT. It encodes CANRLPGDTQYF. The chain recombines TRBV6-5 with TRBJ2-3; no clear D. The CDR3 consists of 12 residues. V was pared by 10 bases and J by 5 bases, with 13 bases between. Per germline, CDR1 MNHEY and CDR2 SVGAGI.